One sample yielded the 21 T cell receptor beta chains listed below, sequenced in a study of blood T cells in healthy people across ages. Then a second PCR, running roughly 7 to 11 cycles, was carried out with a sample-barcoded 5' primer and a J-beta primer mix. TCRdb analysed the 5' RACE reads with MiXCR anew, one entry per CDR3 protein. The sample has about 1.4 million distinct CDR3 sequences, 45% to 70% seen once. The sample consisted of blood. These receptor sequences come from a young man in good health.

The chain joins TRBV7-9 to TRBJ2-7; D remains ambiguous. V was clipped by 5 bases and J by 5 bases, with 13 bases between them. CDR3 length: 13 residues. CDR1 is SEHNR, CDR2 FQNEAQ, per germline (reference sequence). The CDR3 coding sequence is TGTGCCAGCAGCCCCGGACCGCCTCACGAGCAGTACTTC. It translates to CASSPGPPHEQYF.

The rearrangement joins TRBV7-9 to TRBJ1-2, with D possibly being TRBD1 (5 bases). The V gene's germline CDR1 is SEHNR and CDR2 FQNEAQ (reference sequence). The CDR3 consists of 14 residues. V dropped 8 bases and J dropped 4 bases, with 17 bases sitting between them. The CDR3 sequence is CASLDTGRGYGYTF. As DNA, the CDR3 is TGTGCCAGCCTAGACACAGGTCGGGGCTATGGCTACACCTTC.

This clonotype was seen once. This rearrangement joins TRBV30 to TRBJ2-2; the D is unclear. V was shortened by 0 bases and J by 1 base, with 6 bases between the two germline ends. This CDR3 has 14 amino acids. CDR1 is GTSNPN and CDR2 is SVGIG in the germline V gene (reference sequence). CDR3 in DNA: TGTGCCTGGAGTGTTGGTTGGAACACCGGGGAGCTGTTTTTT. Encoded protein: CAWSVGWNTGELFF. The variable domain in full, with the rest retrieved from reference TRBV30 and TRBJ2-2, is SQTIHQWPATLVQPVGSPLSLECTVEGTSNPNLYWYRQAAGRGLQLLFYSVGIGQISSEVPQNLSASRPQDRQFILSSKKLLLSDSGFYLCAWSVGWNTGELFFGEGSRLTVL.

This clonotype was picked up one time. The rearrangement links TRBV6-5 to TRBJ2-7, with TRBD2 identical over 9 bases. Trimming cost V 2 bases and J 6 bases; bases outside gene matches: 2. Germline CDR1 MNHEY, CDR2 SVGAGI. This CDR3 is built from 13 residues. CDR3 coding DNA: TGTGCCAGCAGTTACGCACTAGCGGGCGAGCAGTACTTC. Translated, it gives CASSYALAGEQYF.

The rearrangement joins TRBV20-1 to TRBJ2-6; D is unclear. V lost 7 bases and J lost 0, with 13 bases in between. There are 15 residues in the CDR3. CDR1 is DFQATT, CDR2 SNEGSKA, per germline (reference sequence). The DNA of the CDR3 is TGCAGTGTTTCGAATGGGCACTCTGGGGCCAACGTCCTGACTTTC. Its protein product is CSVSNGHSGANVLTF.

This clonotype was seen only a few times. The chain combines TRBV20-1 with TRBJ1-2, with D maybe TRBD1 (5 bases). The germline gives CDR1 DFQATT, CDR2 SNEGSKA (reference sequence). The CDR3 covers 15 residues. V was clipped by 4 bases and J by 0 bases, with 15 bases between them. The CDR3, as DNA: TGCAGTGCTACCTTAGGGACGACGGCTAACTATGGCTACACCTTC. Encoded protein: CSATLGTTANYGYTF.

The count of this clonotype is one. The chain couples TRBV14 to TRBJ2-7; D gene uncertain. The DNA end is more similar to TRBJ2-5, so the J call may be wrong. Germline V lookup: CDR1 SGHDN, CDR2 FVKESK. The CDR3 is 14 amino acids. CDR3 sequence (DNA): TGTGCCAGCAGCTCAAACATCAGAAAGTGGACCCAGTACTTC. This encodes CASSSNIRKWTQYF.

The rearrangement links TRBV24-1 to TRBJ2-5; 11 nucleotides match TRBD1. Germline CDR1 is KGHDR and CDR2 is SFDVKD. This CDR3 spans 15 amino acids. With 1 base clipped from V and 4 bases from J, the junction kept 1 base outside the gene matches. CDR3 bases: TGTGCCACCAGTGATTTCGGGACAGGGGGAGAGACCCAGTACTTC. This sequence encodes CATSDFGTGGETQYF.

This clonotype appeared a few times. The chain joins TRBV4-1 to TRBJ2-1; 8 nucleotides match TRBD2. Per germline, CDR1 MGHRA and CDR2 YSYEKL. J lost 5 bases, V lost 1 base, and 7 bases had no gene match. This CDR3 has 16 amino acids. The CDR3 nucleotides read TGCGCCAGCAGCCAAGGGCAAGCGGGGGCCCACAATGAGCAGTTCTTC. Protein product: CASSQGQAGAHNEQFF.

The J gene is TRBJ2-3, the V gene TRBV2, with D maybe TRBD1 (5 bases). In germline, CDR1 is SNHLY, CDR2 FYNNEI. The CDR3 has 16 residues. The V end was cut by 3 bases, the J end by 3 bases, with 16 bases between. The CDR3 DNA sequence: TGTGCCAGCAGTGAGTATGGACATCTGGAGACAGATACGCAGTATTTT. Its protein is CASSEYGHLETDTQYF. Full variable domain (rest looked up from reference TRBV2 and TRBJ2-3): EPEVTQTPSHQVTQMGQEVILRCVPISNHLYFYWYRQILGQKVEFLVSFYNNEISEKSEIFDDQFSVERPDGSNFTLKIRSTKLEDSAMYFCASSEYGHLETDTQYFGPGTRLTVL.

The V call is TRBV5-1, the J call TRBJ2-5; D may be TRBD1 or TRBD2 (5 bases each). Germline V gene lookup returns CDR1 SGHRS and CDR2 YFSETQ. The CDR3 contains 14 residues. V lost 10 bases to trimming and J lost 7 bases, with 23 bases between them. The CDR3, as DNA: TGCGCCCCCAAGGGCCCCGGGACCGGAGGGACCCAGTACTTC. Its protein product is CAPKGPGTGGTQYF.

This clonotype was counted only a few times. The V gene is TRBV20-1, the J gene TRBJ2-5, with 7 bases lining up with TRBD2. Trimming at V came to 2 bases and at J to 2 bases, leaving 8 bases not matched to a gene. The germline V gene encodes CDR1 DFQATT and CDR2 SNEGSKA (reference sequence). This CDR3 is 15 amino acids long. CDR3 DNA: TGCAGTGCTAGATTCCGGGACTACCTACAAGAGACCCAGTACTTC. It translates to CSARFRDYLQETQYF.

V gene TRBV20-1 combines with J gene TRBJ2-5, with 8 bases aligning to TRBD1. Germline CDR1 is DFQATT and CDR2 is SNEGSKA (reference sequence). The J segment lost 7 bases and the V segment lost 0 bases, leaving 7 bases of the junction unmatched. The CDR3 has 14 residues. The CDR3 loop reads CSARDGRGPVTQYF. In nucleotides, the CDR3 is TGCAGTGCTAGAGATGGCAGGGGGCCAGTGACCCAGTACTTC.

The chain carries TRBV20-1 and TRBJ2-7; D is unclear. Trimming took 5 bases from V and 5 from J, leaving 16 bases between them. Germline loops: CDR1 DFQATT, CDR2 SNEGSKA (reference sequence). This CDR3 has 13 amino acids. The CDR3 DNA reads as TGCAGTGCTGATACCCGGGTGCCCCACGAGCAGTACTTC. This translates into CSADTRVPHEQYF.

The rearrangement joins TRBV10-3 to TRBJ2-7; 8 bases fit TRBD1. The CDR3 runs 20 residues. The germline CDR1 and CDR2 sequences are ENHRY and SYGVKD. CDR3: CTLTGQGTRRLPPAWDEQYF. For the CDR3, the DNA is TGTACCCTCACTGGACAGGGAACGAGGAGACTACCGCCGGCTTGGGACGAGCAGTACTTC.

This clonotype was picked up a small number of times. This chain links TRBV6-4 with TRBJ2-1; the D gene could be TRBD1 or TRBD2 (5 bases each). Deletions cut 4 bases from V and 0 bases from J, with 13 bases between. The CDR3 runs to 16 residues. Germline-derived CDR1 and CDR2 are MRHNA and SNTAGT. The CDR3 sequence: CASSALGASSYNEQFF. CDR3 bases: TGTGCCAGCAGTGCCCTCGGGGCTAGCTCCTACAATGAGCAGTTCTTC.

V gene TRBV4-3 combines with J gene TRBJ1-4; the D gene is possibly TRBD1 (6 bases). The CDR3 is 16 residues long. Germline CDR1 is LGHNA and CDR2 is YSLEER. Trimming left V 1 base short and J 0 bases short, with 9 bases between. CDR3 DNA: TGCGCCAGCAGCCAAGGAGGGACATCAACTAATGAAAAACTGTTTTTT. Protein: CASSQGGTSTNEKLFF.

The J gene is TRBJ2-7, the V gene TRBV7-9; 9 bases agree with TRBD2. The ends lost 2 bases at V and 3 bases at J; junction bases unmatched: 5. From germline, CDR1 is SEHNR and CDR2 FQNEAQ (reference sequence). CDR3 size: 15 residues. CDR3 protein: CASSLISSGVYEQYF. The CDR3 DNA is TGTGCCAGCAGCTTAATTTCTAGCGGGGTCTACGAGCAGTACTTC. Full variable domain (outside the CDR3, taken from reference TRBV7-9 and TRBJ2-7): DTGVSQNPRHKITKRGQNVTFRCDPISEHNRLYWYRQTLGQGPEFLTYFQNEAQLEKSRLLSDRFSAERPKGSFSTLEIQRTEQGDSAMYLCASSLISSGVYEQYFGPGTRLTVT.

CDR3 nucleotides: TGTGCCACCAGCAGAGACGGGACAGGTGGCTATGGCTACACCTTC. It is translated as CATSRDGTGGYGYTF. The J gene is TRBJ1-2, the V gene TRBV15; 8 bases match TRBD1. This CDR3 is 15 amino acids long. Germline V gives CDR1 LNHNV, CDR2 YYDKDF (reference sequence). J lost 4 bases, V lost 0 bases, and 4 bases had no gene match.

J is TRBJ2-3 and V is TRBV5-1; D may be TRBD2 (5 bases). CDR1 is SGHRS, CDR2 YFSETQ, per germline. This CDR3 has 13 residues. Trimming took off 4 bases at V and 6 bases at J, with 12 bases between the two ends. The CDR3 protein is CASSPAPSDTQYF. CDR3 in DNA: TGCGCCAGCAGCCCGGCACCTAGCGATACGCAGTATTTT.

The J gene is TRBJ2-1, the V gene TRBV30; weak D call: TRBD2 (6 bases). V was cut by 8 bases and J by 7 bases, with 15 bases left in between. This CDR3 is 12 amino acids long. Germline-derived CDR1 and CDR2 are GTSNPN and SVGIG (reference sequence). Written as DNA, the CDR3 is TGTGCCACTCGCAGGCGGGAAAATGAGCAGTTCTTC. Residues: CATRRRENEQFF. The full variable domain, completed using reference TRBV30 and TRBJ2-1, is SQTIHQWPATLVQPVGSPLSLECTVEGTSNPNLYWYRQAAGRGLQLLFYSVGIGQISSEVPQNLSASRPQDRQFILSSKKLLLSDSGFYLCATRRRENEQFFGPGTRLTVL.